This TCR beta chain was profiled in a study of OX40 agonist ivuxolimab in advanced cancers. The germline CDR1 and CDR2 sequences are MDHEN and SYDVKM. V shed 4 bases and J 0 bases; nucleotides not matched to a gene: 2. The CDR3 sequence is 15 residues long. Generated by immunoSEQ multiplex PCR, the TCRdb table keeps only in-frame clones and is missing some. The table shows fewer than 90,000 clones, with around 90% occurring only once. This chain joins TRBV28 and TRBJ2-2; TRBD1 matches 7 bases. This receptor was obtained from an adult with an advanced solid tumor such as melanoma, head and neck, liver or kidney cancer. The sample here was CD4+ or CD8+ T cells sorted from blood, taken in a trial of the OX40 agonist ivuxolimab. Here the CDR3 DNA reads TGTGCCAGCAGTTCAGGGGGAGCGAACACCGGGGAGCTGTTTTTT. Translation gives CASSSGGANTGELFF.